Described below is a single T cell receptor beta chain sequence and its context. Its antigen is undetermined. The protocol was immunoSEQ multiplex PCR, while the TCRdb copy is restricted to in-frame clones and leaves out a portion. The sample has roughly 110,000 clones, roughly nine tenths seen once. This entry is derived from a study of T cell responses to AZD1222 COVID-19 vaccine. Study-level points and caveats: Spike-specific TCR breadth and depth rose after two AZD1222 doses.

Trimming removed 2 bases from V and 4 bases from J, with 14 bases in between. This CDR3 has 16 residues. CDR1 and CDR2 (germline): SGHTA, FQGNSA. This clonotype originated in an adult in good health. Sequenced here: peripheral blood, sampled on day 0 of AZD1222 vaccination. J is TRBJ2-2 and V is TRBV7-2; maybe TRBD2 (6 bases). Written as DNA, the CDR3 is TGTGCCAGCAGCTTATTCATGGCGGGGAGCACCGGGGAGCTGTTTTTT. This encodes CASSLFMAGSTGELFF.